These T cell receptor beta chains were read from a single sample in a study of cytomegalovirus exposure and HLA in healthy donors. The method was immunoSEQ multiplex PCR; TCRdb's version includes in-frame clones alone and lacks a portion of them. The profile shows more than 85,000 clones, around 9.6% of them singletons. Sequencing was performed on PBMCs. These receptors originate from a man in his fifties or sixties in good health and CMV-seropositive. The CDR3 runs from the conserved cysteine through the conserved F or W. Fields, in order: J gene, clone size, V gene, D gene, CDR3 protein, CDR3 DNA. A D gene is named only where the DNA matches it firmly. Size is stated for part of the rows, as once, few or many counts, or as a class when the clone is expanded.

TRBJ2-7,few,TRBV7-6,TRBD1,CASSYRDRESYEQYF,TGTGCCAGCAGCTACCGGGACAGGGAATCCTACGAGCAGTACTTC
TRBJ2-3,NA,TRBV28,TRBD2,CASSPSGTSGLSGADTQYF,TGTGCCAGCAGCCCATCCGGGACTAGCGGCCTCTCTGGGGCAGATACGCAGTATTTT
TRBJ2-3,few,TRBV7-3,TRBD1,CASSPHRGQGQNTQYF,TGTGCCAGCAGCCCTCATAGGGGGCAGGGGCAAAATACGCAGTATTTT
TRBJ2-1,few,TRBV28,NA,CASSFSSQRNEQFF,TGTGCCAGCAGTTTCAGCTCTCAGAGGAATGAGCAGTTCTTC
TRBJ2-2,NA,TRBV7-7,NA,CASSLSAGTVTGELFF,TGTGCTAGCAGCTTATCCGCGGGAACTGTCACCGGGGAGCTGTTTTTT
TRBJ1-2,NA,TRBV11-2,TRBD1,CASSHLTGRDRGGYTF,TGTGCCAGCAGCCATTTGACAGGGCGAGATAGGGGAGGCTACACCTTC
TRBJ2-5,NA,TRBV5-1,TRBD1,CASSPVVGTGGETQYF,TGCGCCAGCAGCCCCGTTGTGGGGACAGGGGGAGAGACCCAGTACTTC
TRBJ1-5,few,TRBV6-1,NA,CASSDAAETQHF,TGTGCCAGCAGTGATGCGGCGGAGACCCAGCATTTT
TRBJ2-7,NA,TRBV14,NA,CASSRDFDEQYF,TGTGCCAGCAGCCGGGACTTTGACGAGCAGTACTTC
TRBJ2-1,NA,TRBV7-2,NA,CASSLSGPYNEQFF,TGTGCCAGCAGCTTATCAGGGCCCTACAATGAGCAGTTCTTC
TRBJ2-1,NA,TRBV7-7,TRBD1,CASSSGQTYNEQFF,TGTGCTAGCAGCTCGGGACAGACCTACAATGAGCAGTTCTTC
TRBJ2-1,NA,TRBV6-4,TRBD2,CATSTGTSSSEQFF,TGTGCCACCTCGACCGGGACTAGTTCCTCTGAGCAGTTCTTC
TRBJ2-7,few,TRBV10-3,NA,CAISGYSSGGSNEQYF,TGTGCCATCAGTGGATACTCGTCAGGGGGGTCTAACGAGCAGTACTTC
TRBJ2-3,NA,TRBV2,NA,CASLRDNTDTQYF,TGTGCCAGCCTTCGGGACAACACAGATACGCAATATTTT
TRBJ2-2,NA,TRBV28,NA,CAHGGAIGTGELFF,TGTGCTCATGGCGGGGCGATCGGAACCGGGGAGCTGTTTTTT
TRBJ2-1,few,TRBV27,NA,CASSFDQGVEQFF,TGTGCCAGCAGTTTTGATCAGGGCGTTGAGCAGTTCTTC
TRBJ1-1,NA,TRBV10-3,TRBD1,CAISDPGQPNTEAFF,TGTGCCATCAGTGACCCGGGACAGCCGAACACTGAAGCTTTCTTT
TRBJ1-1,NA,TRBV14,NA,CASSRSGRTEAFF,TGTGCCAGCAGCCGATCAGGGCGGACTGAAGCTTTCTTT
TRBJ2-1,few,TRBV5-1,TRBD2,CASSSWGASGNYNEQFF,TGCGCCAGCAGCTCTTGGGGTGCGAGCGGGAACTACAATGAGCAGTTCTTC
TRBJ2-5,few,TRBV4-2,TRBD1,CASSQPGQGQQTQYF,TGTGCCAGCAGCCAGCCGGGACAGGGTCAGCAGACCCAGTACTTC
TRBJ2-5,NA,TRBV27,NA,CASSQTTGEGVKTQYF,TGTGCCAGCAGTCAAACGACAGGGGAGGGAGTAAAGACCCAGTACTTC
TRBJ2-5,NA,TRBV27,NA,CASSLWGPQETQYF,TGTGCCAGCAGTTTGTGGGGGCCCCAAGAGACCCAGTACTTC
TRBJ2-7,few,TRBV2,NA,CASSYQGNEQYF,TGTGCCAGCAGTTATCAGGGAAACGAGCAGTACTTC
TRBJ1-5,NA,TRBV4-2,NA,CASSQDGAAARGPQHF,TGTGCCAGCAGCCAAGATGGGGCGGCGGCAAGGGGGCCCCAGCATTTT
TRBJ2-1,few,TRBV9,TRBD2,CASSTSGKGEQFF,TGTGCCAGCAGCACTAGCGGGAAGGGTGAGCAGTTCTTC
TRBJ2-5,few,TRBV19,TRBD2,CASSILPPGLAARETQYF,TGTGCCAGTAGTATCCTCCCCCCCGGACTAGCGGCACGAGAGACCCAGTACTTC